A single sample is the source of the 12 T cell receptor beta chains below, sequenced in a study of cytomegalovirus exposure and HLA in healthy donors. The PCR had 60 Vbeta and 13 Jbeta primers. Some clones are missing from TCRdb's copy, which holds only in-frame ones; the method was immunoSEQ multiplex PCR. The sample includes about 160,000 clones, roughly 78% of them seen just once. The sample was PBMCs. The source is a woman aged 35 to 49 in good health and CMV-seronegative.

The chain has TRBV28 and TRBJ2-3; TRBD2 aligns across 16 bases. The CDR3 runs 17 residues. V lost 5 bases, J lost 5 bases, and 7 bases stayed unmatched. CDR1 and CDR2 (germline): MDHEN, SYDVKM. The CDR3 loop reads CASSALGLAGGRDTQYF. The CDR3 DNA reads TGTGCCAGCAGTGCTCTGGGACTAGCGGGGGGGCGAGATACGCAGTATTTT.

There are a few counts of this clone. The V gene is TRBV2, the J gene TRBJ2-2; a possible D gene is TRBD1 (5 bases). CDR1 is SNHLY and CDR2 is FYNNEI in the germline V gene. Trimming pared 7 bases from V and 5 bases from J, leaving 11 bases between. The CDR3 covers 13 residues. The CDR3 here is CASNQGMTGELFF. The CDR3 nucleotides read TGTGCCAGCAATCAGGGTATGACCGGGGAGCTGTTTTTT.

This clone was seen a handful of times. V gene TRBV27 combines with J gene TRBJ1-2, with 11 positions matching TRBD1. V trimming: 6 bases; J trimming: 10 bases; junction bases outside the gene matches: 7. CDR3 length: 13 amino acids. Germline V CDR1 and CDR2: MNHEY, SMNVEV (reference sequence). CDR3: CASSRTGGRNYTF. In nucleotides, the CDR3 is TGTGCCAGCAGCCGGACAGGGGGCAGAAACTACACCTTC.

V and J are TRBV5-1 and TRBJ2-1; 11 bases align to TRBD2. The CDR3 runs to 14 residues. V was pared by 7 bases and J by 7 bases, with 7 bases of the junction left unmatched. In germline, CDR1 is SGHRS, CDR2 YFSETQ. The CDR3 DNA is TGCGCCAGCTCTGTAGCGGGGGGGCCAAATGAGCAGTTCTTC. This gives the protein CASSVAGGPNEQFF.

This clone has only one observation. The chain employs TRBV6-1 and TRBJ2-3; perhaps TRBD1 as D (6 bases). The CDR3 runs to 15 residues. Germline CDR1 is MNHNS and CDR2 is SASEGT. Trimming took off 4 bases at V and 2 bases at J, with 13 bases between the two ends. CDR3 protein: CASSAYRDLTDTQYF. The CDR3, as DNA: TGTGCCAGCAGTGCTTACAGGGACCTCACAGATACGCAGTATTTT.

The chain has TRBV7-9 and TRBJ2-5; 7 bases are a match to TRBD1. The J call may be mistaken, given a closer DNA end match to TRBJ2-7. Germline values: CDR1 SEHNR, CDR2 FQNEAQ (reference sequence). There are 14 residues in the CDR3. Here the CDR3 DNA reads TGTGCCAGCATCGGGACAGCCCCTACCTACGAGCAGTACTTC. This sequence encodes CASIGTAPTYEQYF.

This rearrangement joins TRBV10-2 to TRBJ1-6; D is unresolved. The CDR3 runs to 13 residues. Germline V gene lookup returns CDR1 WSHSY and CDR2 SAAADI. V lost 7 bases to trimming and J lost 8 bases, with 12 bases between them. This chain's CDR3 is CASIDSADSPLHF. As DNA, the CDR3 is TGCGCCAGCATAGACTCGGCGGATTCACCCCTCCACTTT.

The chain links TRBV5-1 to TRBJ2-5; D perhaps matches TRBD2 (6 bases). The V end lost 4 bases, the J end lost 3 bases, and 13 bases lay between the germline ends. The germline gives CDR1 SGHRS, CDR2 YFSETQ. The CDR3 contains 14 residues. CDR3 DNA sequence: TGCGCCAGCAGCCTCGGGACTTACGAAGAGACCCAGTACTTC. Its protein product is CASSLGTYEETQYF. Full variable domain (remainder filled in from reference TRBV5-1 and TRBJ2-5): KAGVTQTPRYLIKTRGQQVTLSCSPISGHRSVSWYQQTPGQGLQFLFEYFSETQRNKGNFPGRFSGRQFSNSRSEMNVSTLELGDSALYLCASSLGTYEETQYFGPGTRLLVL.

The rearrangement links TRBV5-1 to TRBJ1-3, with D possibly TRBD1 on 6 matching bases. This CDR3 is 14 amino acids long. CDR1 and CDR2 (germline): SGHRS, YFSETQ. The V and J ends lost 5 bases and 6 bases respectively, with 15 bases between them. Here the CDR3 DNA reads TGCGCCAGCAGGTTCGGGGACACGGAAAACACCATATATTTT. Translating gives CASRFGDTENTIYF.

The chain carries TRBV18 and TRBJ2-1; TRBD2 matches at 7 bases. The length of the CDR3 is 16 residues. Per germline, CDR1 KGHSH and CDR2 LQKENI. V dropped 8 bases and J dropped 3; count of bases not matched to a gene: 13. The CDR3 region has the DNA TGTGCCAGCCCTCCGGCAAGCGGGGTACTCTACAATGAGCAGTTCTTC. Residues: CASPPASGVLYNEQFF.

This clone is medium-sized by share. This chain links TRBV6-6 with TRBJ2-7; tentatively, D is TRBD2 (6 bases). This CDR3 region has 13 residues. The germline V gene encodes CDR1 MNHNY and CDR2 SVGAGI (reference sequence). V lost 8 bases, J lost 2 bases, and 13 bases lay in between. The CDR3 protein is CASGGTEAYEQYF. The CDR3 coding sequence is TGTGCCAGCGGGGGGACGGAAGCCTACGAGCAGTACTTC.

The J gene is TRBJ2-1, the V gene TRBV7-2, with TRBD1 identical over 7 bases. Germline CDR1 reads SGHTA; CDR2 reads FQGNSA. After removal of 5 bases from V and 9 bases from J, the junction contained 7 bases not matched to a gene. The CDR3 has 13 amino acids. The CDR3 loop is CASSTKTGSEQFF. CDR3 DNA: TGTGCCAGCAGCACCAAGACAGGGTCTGAGCAGTTCTTC. Supplemented by reference TRBV7-2 and TRBJ2-1, the full variable domain reads GAGVSQSPSNKVTEKGKDVELRCDPISGHTALYWYRQSLGQGLEFLIYFQGNSAPDKSGLPSDRFSAERTGGSVSTLTIQRTQQEDSAVYLCASSTKTGSEQFFGPGTRLTVL.